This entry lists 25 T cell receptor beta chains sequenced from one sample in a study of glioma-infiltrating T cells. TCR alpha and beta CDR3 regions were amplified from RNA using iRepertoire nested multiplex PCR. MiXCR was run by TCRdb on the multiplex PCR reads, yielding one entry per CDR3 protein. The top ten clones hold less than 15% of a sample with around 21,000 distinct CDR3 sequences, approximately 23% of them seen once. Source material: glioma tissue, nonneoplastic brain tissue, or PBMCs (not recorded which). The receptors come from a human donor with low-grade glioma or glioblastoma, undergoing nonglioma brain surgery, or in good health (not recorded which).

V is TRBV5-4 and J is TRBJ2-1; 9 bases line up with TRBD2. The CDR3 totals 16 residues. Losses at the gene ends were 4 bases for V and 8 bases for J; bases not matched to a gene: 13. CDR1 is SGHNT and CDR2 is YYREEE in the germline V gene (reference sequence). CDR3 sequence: CASSPGGVRGGDEQFF. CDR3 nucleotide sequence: TGTGCCAGCAGCCCCGGGGGCGTGCGGGGGGGCGATGAGCAGTTCTTC. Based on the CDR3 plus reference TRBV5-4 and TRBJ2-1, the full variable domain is ETGVTQSPTHLIKTRGQQVTLRCSSQSGHNTVSWYQQALGQGPQFIFQYYREEENGRGNFPPRFSGLQFPNYSSELNVNALELDDSALYLCASSPGGVRGGDEQFFGPGTRLTVL.

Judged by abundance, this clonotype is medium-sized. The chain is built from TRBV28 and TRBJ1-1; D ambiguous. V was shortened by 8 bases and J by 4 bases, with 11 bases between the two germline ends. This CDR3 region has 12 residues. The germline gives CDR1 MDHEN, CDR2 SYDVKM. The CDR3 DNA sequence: TGTGCCAGCCTAGGTTACCTCACTGAAGCTTTCTTT. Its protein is CASLGYLTEAFF.

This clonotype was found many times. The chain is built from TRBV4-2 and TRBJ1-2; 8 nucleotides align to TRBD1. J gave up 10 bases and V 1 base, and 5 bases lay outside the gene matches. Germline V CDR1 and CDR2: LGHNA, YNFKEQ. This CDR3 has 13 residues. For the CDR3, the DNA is TGTGCCAGCAGCCAAGGTCAGACAGGGGACTACACCTTC. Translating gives CASSQGQTGDYTF.

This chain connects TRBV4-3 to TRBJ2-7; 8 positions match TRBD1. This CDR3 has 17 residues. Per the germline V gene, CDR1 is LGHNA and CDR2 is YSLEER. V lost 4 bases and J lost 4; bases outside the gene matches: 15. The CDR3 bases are TGCGCCAGCAGCCGGAACCGGGGCGGACAGGGTGTATACGAGCAGTACTTC. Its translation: CASSRNRGGQGVYEQYF.

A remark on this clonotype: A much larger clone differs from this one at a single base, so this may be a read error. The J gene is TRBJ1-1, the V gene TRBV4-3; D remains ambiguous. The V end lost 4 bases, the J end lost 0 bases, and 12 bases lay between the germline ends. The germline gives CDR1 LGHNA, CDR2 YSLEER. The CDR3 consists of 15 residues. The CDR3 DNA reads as TGCGCCAGCAGCCCTCTGAGGACCATGAACACTGAAGCTTTCTTT. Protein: CASSPLRTMNTEAFF.

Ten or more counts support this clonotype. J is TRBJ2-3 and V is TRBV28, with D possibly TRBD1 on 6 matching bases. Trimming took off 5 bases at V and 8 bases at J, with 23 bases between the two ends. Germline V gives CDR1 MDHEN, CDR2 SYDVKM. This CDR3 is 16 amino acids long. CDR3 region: CASSARLLDSRITQYF. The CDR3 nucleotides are TGTGCCAGCAGTGCACGTCTTCTGGACAGTCGGATTACGCAGTATTTT.

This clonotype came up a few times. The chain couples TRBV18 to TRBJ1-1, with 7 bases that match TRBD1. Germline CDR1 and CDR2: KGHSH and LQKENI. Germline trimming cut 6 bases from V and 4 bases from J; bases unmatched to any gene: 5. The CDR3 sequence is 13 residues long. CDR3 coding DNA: TGTGCCAGCTCCCGATCAGGGGGCACTGAAGCTTTCTTT. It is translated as CASSRSGGTEAFF.

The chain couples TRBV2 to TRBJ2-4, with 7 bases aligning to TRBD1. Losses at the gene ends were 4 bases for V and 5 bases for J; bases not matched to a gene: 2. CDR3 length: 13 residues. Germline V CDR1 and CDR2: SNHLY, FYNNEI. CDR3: CASSADRENIQYF. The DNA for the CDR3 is TGTGCCAGCAGTGCTGACAGGGAAAACATTCAGTACTTC.

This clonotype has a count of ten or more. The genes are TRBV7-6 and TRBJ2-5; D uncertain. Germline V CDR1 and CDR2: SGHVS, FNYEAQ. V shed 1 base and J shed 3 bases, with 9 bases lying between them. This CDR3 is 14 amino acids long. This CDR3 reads CASSLEGPKETQYF. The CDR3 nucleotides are TGTGCCAGCAGCTTAGAGGGCCCGAAAGAGACCCAGTACTTC.

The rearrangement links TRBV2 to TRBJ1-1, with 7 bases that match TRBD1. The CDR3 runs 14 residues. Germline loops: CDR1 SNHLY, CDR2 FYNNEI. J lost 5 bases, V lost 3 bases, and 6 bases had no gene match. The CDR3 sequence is CASSEGQFKTEAFF. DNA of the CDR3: TGTGCCAGCAGTGAGGGACAGTTCAAAACTGAAGCTTTCTTT. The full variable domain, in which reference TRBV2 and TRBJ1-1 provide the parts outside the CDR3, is EPEVTQTPSHQVTQMGQEVILRCVPISNHLYFYWYRQILGQKVEFLVSFYNNEISEKSEIFDDQFSVERPDGSNFTLKIRSTKLEDSAMYFCASSEGQFKTEAFFGQGTRLTVV.

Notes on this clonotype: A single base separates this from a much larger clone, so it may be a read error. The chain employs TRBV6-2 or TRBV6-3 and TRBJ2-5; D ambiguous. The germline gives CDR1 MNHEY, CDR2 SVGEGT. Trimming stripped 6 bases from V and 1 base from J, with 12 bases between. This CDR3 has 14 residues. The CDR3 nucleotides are TGTGCCAGCAGGCCGGAACAGATCCAAGAGACCCAGTACTTC. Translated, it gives CASRPEQIQETQYF.

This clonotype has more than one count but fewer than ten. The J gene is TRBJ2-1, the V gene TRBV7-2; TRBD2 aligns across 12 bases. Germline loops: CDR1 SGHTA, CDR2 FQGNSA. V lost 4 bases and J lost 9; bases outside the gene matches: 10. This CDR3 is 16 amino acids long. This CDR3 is CASSSGPLAGGVEQFF. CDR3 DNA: TGTGCCAGCAGCTCCGGGCCCCTAGCGGGGGGGGTTGAGCAGTTCTTC.

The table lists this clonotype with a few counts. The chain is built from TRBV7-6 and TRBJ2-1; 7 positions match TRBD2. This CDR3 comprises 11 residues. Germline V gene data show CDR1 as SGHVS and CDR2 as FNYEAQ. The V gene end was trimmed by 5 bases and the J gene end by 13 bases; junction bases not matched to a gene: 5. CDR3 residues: CASSLTSRQFF. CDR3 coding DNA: TGTGCCAGCAGCCTGACTAGCCGTCAGTTCTTC.

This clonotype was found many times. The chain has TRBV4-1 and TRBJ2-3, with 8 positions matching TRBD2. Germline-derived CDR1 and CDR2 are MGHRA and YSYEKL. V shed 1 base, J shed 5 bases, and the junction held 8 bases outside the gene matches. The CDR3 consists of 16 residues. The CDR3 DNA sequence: TGCGCCAGCAGCCAAGCCCCCGGGAGGGCGGGAGATACGCAGTATTTT. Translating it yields CASSQAPGRAGDTQYF.

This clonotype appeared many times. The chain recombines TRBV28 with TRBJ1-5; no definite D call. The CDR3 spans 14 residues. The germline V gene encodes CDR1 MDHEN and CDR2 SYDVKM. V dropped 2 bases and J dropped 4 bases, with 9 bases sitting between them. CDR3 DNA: TGTGCCAGCAGTTTACCGATCGGGAATCAGCCCCAGCATTTT. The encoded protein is CASSLPIGNQPQHF.

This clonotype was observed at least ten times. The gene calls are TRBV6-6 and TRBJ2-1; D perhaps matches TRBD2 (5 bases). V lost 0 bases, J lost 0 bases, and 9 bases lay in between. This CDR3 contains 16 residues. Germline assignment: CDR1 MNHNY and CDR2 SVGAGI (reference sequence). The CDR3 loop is CASSYSSGDSYNEQFF. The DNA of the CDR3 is TGTGCCAGCAGTTACTCGTCCGGGGACTCCTACAATGAGCAGTTCTTC.

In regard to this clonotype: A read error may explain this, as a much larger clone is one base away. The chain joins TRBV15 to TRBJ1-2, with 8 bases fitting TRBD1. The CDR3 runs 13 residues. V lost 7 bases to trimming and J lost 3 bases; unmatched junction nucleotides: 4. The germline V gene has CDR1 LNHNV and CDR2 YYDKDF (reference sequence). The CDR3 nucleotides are TGTGCCACCAACATGGGACAGGACTATGGCTACACCTTC. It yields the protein CATNMGQDYGYTF.

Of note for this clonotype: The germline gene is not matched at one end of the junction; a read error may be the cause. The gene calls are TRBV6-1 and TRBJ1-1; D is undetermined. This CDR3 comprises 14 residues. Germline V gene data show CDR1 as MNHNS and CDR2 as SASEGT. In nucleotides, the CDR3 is TGTGCCATCAGTGAAACGGATATGAACACTGAAGCTTTCTTT. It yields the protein CAISETDMNTEAFF.

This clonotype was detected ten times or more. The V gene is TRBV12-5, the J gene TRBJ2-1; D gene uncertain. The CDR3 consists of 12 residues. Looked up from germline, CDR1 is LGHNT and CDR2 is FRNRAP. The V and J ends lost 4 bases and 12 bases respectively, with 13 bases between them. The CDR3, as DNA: TGTGCTAGTGGTTACCAGACGTCGTGGCAGTTCTTC. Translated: CASGYQTSWQFF.

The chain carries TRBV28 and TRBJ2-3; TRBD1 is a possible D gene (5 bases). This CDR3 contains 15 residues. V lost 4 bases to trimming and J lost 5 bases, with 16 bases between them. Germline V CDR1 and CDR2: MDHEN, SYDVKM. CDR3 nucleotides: TGTGCCAGCAGTTCCCCCGTGGGGCCACGAGATACGCAGTATTTT. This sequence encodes CASSSPVGPRDTQYF.

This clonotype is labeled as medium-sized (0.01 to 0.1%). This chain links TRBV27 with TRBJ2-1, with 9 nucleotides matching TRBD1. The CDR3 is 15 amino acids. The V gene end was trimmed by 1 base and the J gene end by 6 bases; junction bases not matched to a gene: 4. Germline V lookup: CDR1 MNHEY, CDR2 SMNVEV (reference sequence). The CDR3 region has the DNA TGTGCCAGCAGTTTATGGACAGGGGATATCAATGAGCAGTTCTTC. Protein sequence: CASSLWTGDINEQFF.

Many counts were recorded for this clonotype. The chain's CDR3 is CASSSAGENTEAFF. The CDR3 region has the DNA TGTGCCAGCAGCTCTGCTGGGGAGAACACTGAAGCTTTCTTT. The chain combines TRBV7-9 with TRBJ1-1; D remains ambiguous. This CDR3 is built from 14 residues. Germline V CDR1 and CDR2: SEHNR, FQNEAQ (reference sequence). The V and J ends lost 4 bases and 1 base respectively, with 10 bases between them.

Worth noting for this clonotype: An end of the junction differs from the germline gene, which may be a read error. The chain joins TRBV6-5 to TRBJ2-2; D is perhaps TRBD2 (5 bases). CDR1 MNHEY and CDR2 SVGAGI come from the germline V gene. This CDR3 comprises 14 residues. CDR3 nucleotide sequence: TGCGCCAGCAGCCGAGGGCCCAACACCGGGGAGATGTTTTTT. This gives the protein CASSRGPNTGEMFF.

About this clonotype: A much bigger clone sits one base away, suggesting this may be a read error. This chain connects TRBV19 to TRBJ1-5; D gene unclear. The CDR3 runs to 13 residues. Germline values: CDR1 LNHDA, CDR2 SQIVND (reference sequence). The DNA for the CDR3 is TGTGCCAGTAGTATAGGGGTTGAGCAGCACCAGCATTTT. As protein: CASSIGVEQHQHF.

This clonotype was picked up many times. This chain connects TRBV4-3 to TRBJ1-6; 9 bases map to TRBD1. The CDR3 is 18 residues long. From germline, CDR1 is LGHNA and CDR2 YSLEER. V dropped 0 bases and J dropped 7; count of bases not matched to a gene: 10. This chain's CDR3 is CASSQDHSQGARNSPLHF. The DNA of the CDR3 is TGCGCCAGCAGCCAAGATCACTCACAGGGGGCGAGGAATTCACCCCTCCACTTT.